These T cell receptor beta chains were read from a single sample in a study of cytomegalovirus exposure and HLA in healthy donors. Only in-frame clones appear in the TCRdb table, and some are missing; sequencing was by immunoSEQ multiplex PCR. Here the sample spans 55,000 to 70,000 clones, 80% being singletons. Sequencing was carried out using PBMCs. The receptors were gathered from a male donor in good health and CMV-seronegative. Both conserved end residues are part of each CDR3. The D gene is left open where the match is weak. The size field is filled for only some rows; it gives once, few, many or a size class.

J gene	D gene	V gene	clone size	CDR3 protein	CDR3 DNA
TRBJ2-7	-	TRBV27	-	CASSLGGYSYEQYF	TGTGCCAGCAGTTTAGGGGGGTACTCCTACGAGCAGTACTTC
TRBJ1-1	TRBD1	TRBV5-1	-	CASSLSGGLKNTEAFF	TGCGCCAGCAGCTTGTCAGGGGGCCTTAAGAACACTGAAGCTTTCTTT
TRBJ2-7	-	TRBV6-5	-	CASQWGQGARRYF	-
TRBJ1-2	-	TRBV6-1	-	CASRGSGLYGYTF	TGTGCCAGCCGGGGGAGCGGACTCTATGGCTACACCTTC
TRBJ1-6	TRBD1	TRBV7-3	once	CASSHGTGDSPLHF	TGTGCCAGCAGCCACGGGACAGGGGATTCACCCCTCCACTTT
TRBJ2-2	-	TRBV27	once	CAIRPGSNTGELFF	TGTGCCATCCGCCCAGGATCGAACACCGGGGAGCTGTTTTTT
TRBJ1-2	TRBD1	TRBV5-1	-	CASSPTGGDYGYTF	TGCGCCAGCTCCCCGACAGGGGGGGACTATGGCTACACCTTC
TRBJ2-7	TRBD1	TRBV4-1	once	CASSHQTGTGISYEQYF	TGCGCCAGCAGCCACCAGACCGGGACAGGGATCTCCTACGAGCAGTACTTC
TRBJ2-7	TRBD1	TRBV5-5	-	CASSLGGTGLYEQYF	TGTGCCAGCAGCTTGGGTGGGACAGGGCTCTACGAGCAGTACTTC
TRBJ1-1	-	TRBV11-2	few	CASSWGPGAEAFF	TGTGCCAGCAGCTGGGGGCCCGGAGCTGAAGCTTTCTTT
TRBJ1-1	-	TRBV15	-	CATSRGREVSFF	TGTGCCACCAGCAGAGGAAGGGAGGTCTCTTTCTTT
TRBJ2-1	TRBD2	TRBV10-3	once	CAISRQRGAGVNNEQFF	TGTGCCATCAGCCGACAGCGTGGGGCGGGGGTCAACAATGAGCAGTTCTTC
TRBJ1-1	-	TRBV29-1	-	CSVEPGRVTEAFF	TGCAGCGTTGAGCCGGGAAGGGTCACTGAAGCTTTCTTT
TRBJ1-2	-	TRBV4-1	once	CASSQVGRANYGYTF	TGCGCCAGCAGCCAAGTGGGCAGGGCTAACTATGGCTACACCTTC
TRBJ1-1	-	TRBV5-4	-	CASSPGGGAHWDTEAFF	TGTGCCAGCAGCCCCGGGGGAGGGGCGCATTGGGACACTGAAGCTTTCTTT
TRBJ2-4	-	TRBV9	-	CASSVAFGGKSIQYF	TGTGCCAGCAGCGTAGCTTTTGGGGGGAAAAGCATTCAGTACTTC
TRBJ2-3	-	TRBV13	-	CASSLAAGATDTQYF	TGTGCCAGCAGCTTAGCGGCGGGGGCGACAGATACGCAGTATTTT
TRBJ1-1	-	TRBV29-1	-	CSAPDQGNTEAFF	TGCAGCGCCCCGGACCAGGGGAACACTGAAGCTTTCTTT
TRBJ1-2	-	TRBV19	-	CASSIGGVISFNYGYTF	TGTGCCAGTAGTATTGGGGGCGTAATATCGTTTAACTATGGCTACACCTTC
TRBJ2-2	-	TRBV5-6	once	CASSLVGTQGRELFF	TGTGCCAGCAGCTTGGTTGGGACTCAAGGCAGGGAGCTGTTTTTT
TRBJ2-3	-	TRBV29-1	-	CSVLGPRGTDTQYF	TGCAGCGTTTTAGGGCCGCGAGGGACAGATACGCAGTATTTT
TRBJ1-4	TRBD1	TRBV19	-	CASTPRDRGNPHHFF	TGTGCCAGTACCCCGCGGGACAGGGGAAATCCCCATCACTTTTTT
TRBJ1-2	-	TRBV6-5	-	CASSYGGDFGGYTF	TGTGCCAGCAGTTACGGGGGGGATTTTGGTGGCTACACCTTC
TRBJ1-4	TRBD1	TRBV30	-	CAWSVGGATNEKLFF	TGTGCCTGGAGTGTAGGGGGCGCGACTAATGAAAAACTGTTTTTT
TRBJ1-2	TRBD1	TRBV13	-	CASSQGGNYGYTF	TGTGCCAGCAGCCAGGGGGGAAACTATGGCTACACCTTC
TRBJ1-1	TRBD1	TRBV11-3	once	CASSFPGHRQGLNTEAFF	TGTGCCAGCAGCTTTCCGGGCCACCGACAGGGGTTGAACACTGAAGCTTTCTTT
TRBJ2-3	-	TRBV5-4	-	CASSLVAADTQYF	TGTGCCAGCAGCTTGGTAGCCGCAGATACGCAGTATTTT
TRBJ2-3	-	TRBV5-4	-	CASSLVTGDTQYF	TGTGCCAGCAGCCTTGTCACGGGAGATACGCAGTATTTT
TRBJ1-1	-	TRBV5-1	-	CASSPGGPNTEAFF	TGCGCCAGCAGCCCGGGGGGGCCGAACACTGAAGCTTTCTTT
TRBJ1-3	-	TRBV5-1	few	CASSPTGPGASGNTIYF	TGCGCCAGCAGCCCCACCGGGCCAGGGGCGTCGGGAAACACCATATATTTT
TRBJ1-4	TRBD1	TRBV7-9	-	CASSLAPGTGVEKLFF	TGTGCCAGCAGCTTAGCTCCCGGGACAGGGGTTGAAAAACTGTTTTTT
TRBJ2-2	TRBD1	TRBV5-6	-	CASSTRTGLEPGELFF	TGTGCCAGCAGCACCCGGACAGGTCTAGAACCCGGGGAGCTGTTTTTT
TRBJ2-7	-	TRBV27	once	CASSLGQGGSYEQYF	TGTGCCAGCAGTCTTGGACAGGGAGGGTCCTACGAGCAGTACTTC
TRBJ2-4	-	TRBV18	-	CASSPPEGGENIQYF	TGTGCCAGCTCACCACCAGAGGGGGGGGAAAACATTCAGTACTTC
TRBJ2-2	-	TRBV4-2	medium-sized	CASSQEGSTGELFF	TGTGCCAGCAGCCAAGAGGGGAGCACCGGGGAGCTGTTTTTT
TRBJ1-2	TRBD1	TRBV4-3	-	CASSPTGERYGYTF	TGCGCCAGCAGCCCTACAGGGGAACGGTATGGCTACACCTTC
TRBJ1-4	-	TRBV5-1	-	CASSLGGATNEKLFF	TGCGCCAGCAGCTTGGGCGGGGCAACTAATGAAAAACTGTTTTTT
TRBJ2-3	-	TRBV4-1	-	CASSQGGTHYSTDTQYF	TGCGCCAGCAGCCAAGGTGGGACACACTACTCCACAGATACGCAGTATTTT
TRBJ1-4	-	TRBV15	-	CATGGSNEKLFF	TGTGCCACCGGAGGCTCTAATGAAAAACTGTTTTTT
TRBJ2-7	TRBD1	TRBV10-3	-	CAISRDRQSYEQYF	TGTGCCATCAGCCGGGACAGGCAGTCCTACGAGCAGTACTTC